These T cell receptor beta chains were read from a single sample in a study of T-cell reconstitution after alpha-beta-depleted transplantation in children. One entry per CDR3 protein, called by TCRdb with MiXCR from the PCR reads. The repertoire holds about 580,000 distinct CDR3 sequences, with about a quarter as singletons. Sequences were derived from PBMCs, sampled before TCRalphabeta/CD19-depleted stem cell transplant. These TCRs come from a boy in the first two years of life with Wiskott-Aldrich syndrome, due to receive a stem cell transplant. CDR3s leave out the opening cysteine and the closing phenylalanine or tryptophan. The order of the fields is D gene, V gene, CDR3 protein. D genes are given only for firm matches.

NA TRBV20-1 SARDYMGSKSYEQY
NA TRBV5-1 ASSLSQSQETQY
NA TRBV24-1 ATSEPGVSSYNEQF
NA TRBV7-6 ASRRAGGFNTGELF
TRBD2 TRBV5-1 ASSFLLADYEQY
NA TRBV12-3/TRBV12-4 ASSLSGAVFTDTQY
NA TRBV6-5 ASSYSGLIYEQY
TRBD1 TRBV4-1 ASSQFPGQDNQPQH
NA TRBV5-1 ASSLGQKYEQY
TRBD1 TRBV29-1 SVKGGMNTEAF
TRBD1 TRBV5-1 ASQRQGVANEQF
TRBD2 TRBV12-3/TRBV12-4 ASSFRGTGTIRNEQF
TRBD1 TRBV5-5 ASSLASDRAGNIQY
TRBD1 TRBV6-1 ASTPGQGGGEAF
TRBD2 TRBV4-1 ASSRSLAVQETQY
TRBD2 TRBV25-1 ASSPQGRLATQETQY
TRBD2 TRBV20-1 SARDPSGGAYEQY
NA TRBV3-1 ASNGEYEQY
NA TRBV5-8 ASSLSRVPVGGELF
TRBD1 TRBV11-2 ASSSQIGTGLYEQY
TRBD2 TRBV10-3 AIGTSGHNEQF
TRBD1 TRBV5-1 ASSRDRGQFNEQF
NA TRBV20-1 SAPPVGGYEQY
TRBD2 TRBV5-1 ASSFGLAGAPFYNEQF
NA TRBV20-1 SADYGYT
TRBD1 TRBV20-1 SASRQGAGETQY
NA TRBV9 ASARGRGTDTQY
NA TRBV27 ASGRSSGNTIY
NA TRBV18 ASSPWNPATATNEKLF